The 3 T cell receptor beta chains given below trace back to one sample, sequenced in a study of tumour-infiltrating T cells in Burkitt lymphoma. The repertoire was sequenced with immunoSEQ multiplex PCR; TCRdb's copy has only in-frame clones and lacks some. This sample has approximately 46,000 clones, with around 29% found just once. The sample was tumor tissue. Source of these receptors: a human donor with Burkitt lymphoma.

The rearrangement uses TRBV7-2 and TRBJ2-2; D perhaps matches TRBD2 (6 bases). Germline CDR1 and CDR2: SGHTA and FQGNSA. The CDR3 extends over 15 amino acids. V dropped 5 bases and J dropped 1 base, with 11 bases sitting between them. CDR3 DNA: TGTGCCAGCAGCCGGTATAGCGGGAACACCGGGGAGCTGTTTTTT. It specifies CASSRYSGNTGELFF. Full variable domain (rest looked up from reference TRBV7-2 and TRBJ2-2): GAGVSQSPSNKVTEKGKDVELRCDPISGHTALYWYRQSLGQGLEFLIYFQGNSAPDKSGLPSDRFSAERTGGSVSTLTIQRTQQEDSAVYLCASSRYSGNTGELFFGEGSRLTVL.

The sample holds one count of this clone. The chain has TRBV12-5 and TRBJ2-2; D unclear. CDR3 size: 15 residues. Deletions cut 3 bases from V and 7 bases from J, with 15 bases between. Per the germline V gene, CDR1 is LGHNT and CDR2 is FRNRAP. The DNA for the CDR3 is TGTGCTAGTGGTTTTGATGGACGTGGGAACGGGGAGCTGTTTTTT. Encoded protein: CASGFDGRGNGELFF.

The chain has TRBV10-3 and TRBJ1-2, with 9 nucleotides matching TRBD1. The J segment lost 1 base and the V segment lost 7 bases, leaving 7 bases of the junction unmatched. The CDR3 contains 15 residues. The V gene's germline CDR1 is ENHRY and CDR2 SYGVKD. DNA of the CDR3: TGTGCCATCACCACAGGGGGCGCGGGTAACTATGGCTACACCTTC. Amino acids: CAITTGGAGNYGYTF.